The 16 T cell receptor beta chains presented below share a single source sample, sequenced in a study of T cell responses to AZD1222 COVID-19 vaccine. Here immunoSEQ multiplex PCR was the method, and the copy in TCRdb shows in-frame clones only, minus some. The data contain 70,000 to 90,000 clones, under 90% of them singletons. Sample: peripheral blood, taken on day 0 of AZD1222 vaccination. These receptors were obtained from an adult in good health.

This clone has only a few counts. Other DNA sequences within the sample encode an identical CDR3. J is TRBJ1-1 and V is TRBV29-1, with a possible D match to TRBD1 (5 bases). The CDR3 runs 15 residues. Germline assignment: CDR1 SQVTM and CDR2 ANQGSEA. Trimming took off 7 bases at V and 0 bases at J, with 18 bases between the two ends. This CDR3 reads CSAGPGWGMNTEAFF. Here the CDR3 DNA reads TGCAGCGCCGGCCCGGGATGGGGGATGAACACTGAAGCTTTCTTT.

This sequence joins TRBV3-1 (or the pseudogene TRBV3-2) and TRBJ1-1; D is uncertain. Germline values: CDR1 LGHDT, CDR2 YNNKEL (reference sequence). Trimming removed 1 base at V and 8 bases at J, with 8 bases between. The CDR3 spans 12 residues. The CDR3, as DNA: TGTGCCAGCAGCCAAGCGCTCCGAGAAGCTTTCTTT. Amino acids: CASSQALREAFF.

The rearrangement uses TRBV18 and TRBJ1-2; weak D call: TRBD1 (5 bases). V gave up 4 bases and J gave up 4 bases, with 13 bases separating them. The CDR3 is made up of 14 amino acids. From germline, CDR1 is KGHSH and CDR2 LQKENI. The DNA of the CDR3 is TGTGCCAGCTCACGTGGGACCGACACCTATGGCTACACCTTC. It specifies CASSRGTDTYGYTF.

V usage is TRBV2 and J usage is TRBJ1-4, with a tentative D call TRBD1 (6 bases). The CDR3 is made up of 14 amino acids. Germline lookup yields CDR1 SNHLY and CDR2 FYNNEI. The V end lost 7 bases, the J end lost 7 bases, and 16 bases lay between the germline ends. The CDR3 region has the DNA TGTGCCAGCAACGAACAGGGAGGAGGTGAAAAACTGTTTTTT. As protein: CASNEQGGGEKLFF.

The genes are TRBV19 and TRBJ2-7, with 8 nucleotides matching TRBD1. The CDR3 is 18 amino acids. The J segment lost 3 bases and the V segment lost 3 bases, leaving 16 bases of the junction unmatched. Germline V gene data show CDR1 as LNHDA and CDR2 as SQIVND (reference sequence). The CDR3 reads CASSIRWVTGDLGYEQYF. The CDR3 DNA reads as TGTGCCAGTAGTATTCGTTGGGTGACAGGGGACTTGGGCTACGAGCAGTACTTC. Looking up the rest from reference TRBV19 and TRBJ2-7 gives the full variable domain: DGGITQSPKYLFRKEGQNVTLSCEQNLNHDAMYWYRQDPGQGLRLIYYSQIVNDFQKGDIAEGYSVSREKKESFPLTVTSAQKNPTAFYLCASSIRWVTGDLGYEQYFGPGTRLTVT.

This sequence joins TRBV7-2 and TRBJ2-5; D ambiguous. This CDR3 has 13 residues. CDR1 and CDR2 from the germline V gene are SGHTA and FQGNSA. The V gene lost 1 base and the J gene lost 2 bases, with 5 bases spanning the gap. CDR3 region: CASSLDSQETQYF. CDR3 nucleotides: TGTGCCAGCAGCTTAGACAGTCAAGAGACCCAGTACTTC. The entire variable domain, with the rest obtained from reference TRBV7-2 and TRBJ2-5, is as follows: GAGVSQSPSNKVTEKGKDVELRCDPISGHTALYWYRQSLGQGLEFLIYFQGNSAPDKSGLPSDRFSAERTGGSVSTLTIQRTQQEDSAVYLCASSLDSQETQYFGPGTRLLVL.

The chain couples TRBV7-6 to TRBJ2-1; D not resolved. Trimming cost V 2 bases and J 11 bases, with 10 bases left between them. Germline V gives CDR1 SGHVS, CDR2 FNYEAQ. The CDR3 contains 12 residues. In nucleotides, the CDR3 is TGTGCCAGCAGCTTATACGCGTCCCAGCAGTTCTTC. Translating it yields CASSLYASQQFF.

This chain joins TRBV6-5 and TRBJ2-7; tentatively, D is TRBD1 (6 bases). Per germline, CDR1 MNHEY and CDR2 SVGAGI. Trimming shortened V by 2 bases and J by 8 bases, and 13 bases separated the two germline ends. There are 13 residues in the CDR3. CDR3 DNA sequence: TGTGCCAGCAGTTACACCGGAACAGGGCAGCAGTACTTC. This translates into CASSYTGTGQQYF.

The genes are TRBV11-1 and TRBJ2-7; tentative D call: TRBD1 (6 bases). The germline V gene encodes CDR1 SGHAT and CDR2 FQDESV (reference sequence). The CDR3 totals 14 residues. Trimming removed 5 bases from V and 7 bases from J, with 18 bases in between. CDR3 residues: CASSLPDRIWEQYF. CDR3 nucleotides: TGTGCCAGCAGCCTACCCGACAGGATTTGGGAGCAGTACTTC.

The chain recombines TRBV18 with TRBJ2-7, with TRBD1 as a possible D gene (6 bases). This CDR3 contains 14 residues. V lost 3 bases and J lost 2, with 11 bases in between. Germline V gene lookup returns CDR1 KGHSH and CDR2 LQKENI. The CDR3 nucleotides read TGTGCCAGCTCACCTGACAGGATCCCCTACGAGCAGTACTTC. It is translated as CASSPDRIPYEQYF.

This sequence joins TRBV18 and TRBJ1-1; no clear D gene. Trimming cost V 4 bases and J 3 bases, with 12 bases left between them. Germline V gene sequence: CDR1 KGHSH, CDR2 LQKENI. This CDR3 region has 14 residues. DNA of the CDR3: TGTGCCAGCTCACAAAGGCGGAGGGACACTGAAGCTTTCTTT. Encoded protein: CASSQRRRDTEAFF.

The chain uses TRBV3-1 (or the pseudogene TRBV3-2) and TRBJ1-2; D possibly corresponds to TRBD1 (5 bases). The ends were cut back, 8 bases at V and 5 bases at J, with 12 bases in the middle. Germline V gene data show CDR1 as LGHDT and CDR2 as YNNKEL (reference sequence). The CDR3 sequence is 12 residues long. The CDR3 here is CASQGPTYGYTF. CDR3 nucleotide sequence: TGTGCCAGCCAGGGACCAACATATGGCTACACCTTC.

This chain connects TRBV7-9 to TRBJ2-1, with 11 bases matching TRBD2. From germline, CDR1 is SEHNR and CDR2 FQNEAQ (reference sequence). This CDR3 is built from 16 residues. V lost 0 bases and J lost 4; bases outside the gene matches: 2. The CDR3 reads CASSLAGTSGYNEQFF. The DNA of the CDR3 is TGTGCCAGCAGCTTAGCCGGGACTAGCGGTTACAATGAGCAGTTCTTC.

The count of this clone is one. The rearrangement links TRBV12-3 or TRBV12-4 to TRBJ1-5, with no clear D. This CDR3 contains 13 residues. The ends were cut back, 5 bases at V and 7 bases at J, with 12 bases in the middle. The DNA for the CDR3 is TGTGCCAGCAGTCCCCAGGTAGGACAGCCCCAGCATTTT. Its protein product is CASSPQVGQPQHF.

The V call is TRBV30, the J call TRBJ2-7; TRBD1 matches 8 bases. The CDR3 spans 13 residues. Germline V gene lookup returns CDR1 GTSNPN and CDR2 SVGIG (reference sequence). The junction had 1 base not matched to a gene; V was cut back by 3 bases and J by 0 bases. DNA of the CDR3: TGTGCCTGGAGAGACAGGGGCTCCTACGAGCAGTACTTC. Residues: CAWRDRGSYEQYF.

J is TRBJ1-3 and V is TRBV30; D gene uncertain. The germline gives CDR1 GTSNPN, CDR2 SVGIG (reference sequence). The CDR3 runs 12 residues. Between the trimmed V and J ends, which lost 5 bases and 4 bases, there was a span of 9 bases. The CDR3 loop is CAWGTLGNTIYF. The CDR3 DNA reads TGTGCCTGGGGAACCCTCGGAAACACCATATATTTT.